The sequence of this TCR beta chain was determined in a study of cytomegalovirus exposure and HLA in healthy donors. V shed 0 bases and J shed 5 bases, with 7 bases lying between them. CDR3 length: 14 amino acids. Germline V CDR1 and CDR2: PRHDT, FYEKMQ (reference sequence). PCR amplification relied on 60 Vbeta primers (plus 13 Jbeta primers). Clones were sequenced by immunoSEQ multiplex PCR, and TCRdb holds only the in-frame ones, with some missing. The sample has roughly 120,000 clones, around 73% seen once. Study-wide results and limits: Being productive about 87% or about 30% of the time was typical of most TCR beta V segments in an earlier analysis. Follow-up analysis seemed to connect common viral pathogens with several of the most significant clusters identified.

This clone was observed a single time. The antigen is not known. Healthy bone marrow donors made up the donors. The sequenced sample consisted of PBMCs. The chain combines TRBV13 with TRBJ1-4, with D uncertain. The receptor was isolated from a man in his forties in good health and CMV-seronegative. CDR3 sequence (DNA): TGTGCCAGCAGCTTAGGACGGGGAAATGAAAAACTGTTTTTT. This gives the protein CASSLGRGNEKLFF.